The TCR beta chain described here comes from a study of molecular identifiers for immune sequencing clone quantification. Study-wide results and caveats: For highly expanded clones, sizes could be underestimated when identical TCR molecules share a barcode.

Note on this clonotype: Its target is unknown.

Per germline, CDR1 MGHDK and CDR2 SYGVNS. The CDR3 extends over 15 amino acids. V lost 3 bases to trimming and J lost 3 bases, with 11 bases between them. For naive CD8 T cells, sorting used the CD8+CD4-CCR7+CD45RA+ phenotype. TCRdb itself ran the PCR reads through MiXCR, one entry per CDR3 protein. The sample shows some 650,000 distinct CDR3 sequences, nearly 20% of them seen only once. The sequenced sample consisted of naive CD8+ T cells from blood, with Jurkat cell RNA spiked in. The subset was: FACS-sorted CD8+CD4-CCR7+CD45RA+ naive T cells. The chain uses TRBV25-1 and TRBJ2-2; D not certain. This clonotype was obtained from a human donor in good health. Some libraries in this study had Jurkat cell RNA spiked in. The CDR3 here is CASSEATAYTGELFF. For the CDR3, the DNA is TGTGCCAGCAGTGAGGCAACGGCTTACACCGGGGAGCTGTTTTTT.